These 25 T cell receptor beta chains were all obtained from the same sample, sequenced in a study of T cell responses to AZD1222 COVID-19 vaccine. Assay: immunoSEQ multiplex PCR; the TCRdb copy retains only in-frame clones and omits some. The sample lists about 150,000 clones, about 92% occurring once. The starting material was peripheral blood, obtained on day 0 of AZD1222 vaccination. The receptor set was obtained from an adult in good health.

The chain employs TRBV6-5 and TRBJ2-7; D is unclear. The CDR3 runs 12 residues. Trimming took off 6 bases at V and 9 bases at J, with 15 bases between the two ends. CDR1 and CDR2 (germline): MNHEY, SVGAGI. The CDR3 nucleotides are TGTGCCAGCAGGGCGGTAGCTGGGGTGCAGTACTTC. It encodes CASRAVAGVQYF.

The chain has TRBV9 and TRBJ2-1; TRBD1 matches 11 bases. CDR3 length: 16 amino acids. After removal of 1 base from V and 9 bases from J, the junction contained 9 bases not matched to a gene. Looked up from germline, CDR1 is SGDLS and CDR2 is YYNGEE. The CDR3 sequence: CASSVTGQGAFSEQFF. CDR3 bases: TGTGCCAGCAGCGTAACAGGACAGGGGGCGTTTTCTGAGCAGTTCTTC.

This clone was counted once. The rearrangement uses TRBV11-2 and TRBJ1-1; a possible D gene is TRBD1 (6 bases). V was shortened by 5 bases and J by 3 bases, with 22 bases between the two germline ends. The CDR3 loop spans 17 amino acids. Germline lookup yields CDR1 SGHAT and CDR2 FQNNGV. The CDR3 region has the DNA TGTGCCAGCAGCCTACCCACGGGGGGCACCTTGGACACTGAAGCTTTCTTT. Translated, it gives CASSLPTGGTLDTEAFF. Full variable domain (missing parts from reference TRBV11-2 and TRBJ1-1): EAGVAQSPRYKIIEKRQSVAFWCNPISGHATLYWYQQILGQGPKLLIQFQNNGVVDDSQLPKDRFSAERLKGVDSTLKIQPAKLEDSAVYLCASSLPTGGTLDTEAFFGQGTRLTVV.

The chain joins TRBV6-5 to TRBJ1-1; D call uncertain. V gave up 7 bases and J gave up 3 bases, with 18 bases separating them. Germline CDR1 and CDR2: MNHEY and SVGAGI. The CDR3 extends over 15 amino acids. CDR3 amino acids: CASTLNWGGDTEAFF. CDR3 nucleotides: TGTGCCAGCACCCTGAATTGGGGAGGCGACACTGAAGCTTTCTTT.

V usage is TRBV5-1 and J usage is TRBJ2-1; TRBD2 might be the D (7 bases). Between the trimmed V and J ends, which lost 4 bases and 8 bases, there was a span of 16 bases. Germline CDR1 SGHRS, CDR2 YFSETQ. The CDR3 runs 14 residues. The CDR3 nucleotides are TGCGCCAGCAGCCCTGGAGGCGGGGGCTATGAGCAGTTCTTC. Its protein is CASSPGGGGYEQFF.

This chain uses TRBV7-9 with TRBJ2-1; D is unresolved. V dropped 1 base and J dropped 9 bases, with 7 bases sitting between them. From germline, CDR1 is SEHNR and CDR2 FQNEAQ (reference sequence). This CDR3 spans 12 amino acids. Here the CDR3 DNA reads TGTGCCAGCAGCTTAGTGGTCACTGAGCAGTTCTTC. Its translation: CASSLVVTEQFF.

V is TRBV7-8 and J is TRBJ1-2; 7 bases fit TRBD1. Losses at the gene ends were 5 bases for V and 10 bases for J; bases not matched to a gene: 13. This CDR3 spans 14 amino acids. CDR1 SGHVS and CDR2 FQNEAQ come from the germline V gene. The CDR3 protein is CASSDLRDSPFYTF. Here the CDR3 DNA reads TGTGCCAGCAGCGATCTCCGGGACAGCCCTTTCTACACCTTC.

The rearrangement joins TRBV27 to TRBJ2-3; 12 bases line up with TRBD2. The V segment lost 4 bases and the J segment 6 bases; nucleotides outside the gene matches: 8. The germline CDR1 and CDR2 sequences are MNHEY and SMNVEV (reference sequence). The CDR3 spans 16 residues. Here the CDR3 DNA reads TGTGCCAGCAGTTCTCTAGCGGGGGGGCTCCCCGATACGCAGTATTTT. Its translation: CASSSLAGGLPDTQYF.

CDR3 loop: CASSVDPRGEKLFF. The CDR3 DNA sequence: TGTGCCAGCAGCGTAGACCCAAGGGGTGAAAAACTGTTTTTT. The V and J genes are TRBV9 and TRBJ1-4; a weak D match, TRBD1 (5 bases). The CDR3 totals 14 residues. Trimming took 0 bases from V and 7 from J, leaving 10 bases between them. The germline CDR1 and CDR2 sequences are SGDLS and YYNGEE.

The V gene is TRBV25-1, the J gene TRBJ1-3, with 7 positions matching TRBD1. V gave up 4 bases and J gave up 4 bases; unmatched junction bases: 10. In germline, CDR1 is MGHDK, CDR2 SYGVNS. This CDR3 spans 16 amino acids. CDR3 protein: CASSGFGGGGGNTIYF. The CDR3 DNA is TGTGCCAGCAGTGGCTTCGGAGGGGGCGGCGGAAACACCATATATTTT.

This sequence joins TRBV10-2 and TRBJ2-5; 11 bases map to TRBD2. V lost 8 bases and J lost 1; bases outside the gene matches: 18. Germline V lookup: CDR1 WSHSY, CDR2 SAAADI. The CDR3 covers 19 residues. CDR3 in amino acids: CASLEPGLAEGGAQETQYF. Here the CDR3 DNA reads TGCGCCAGCTTAGAACCGGGACTAGCGGAGGGTGGGGCCCAAGAGACCCAGTACTTC.

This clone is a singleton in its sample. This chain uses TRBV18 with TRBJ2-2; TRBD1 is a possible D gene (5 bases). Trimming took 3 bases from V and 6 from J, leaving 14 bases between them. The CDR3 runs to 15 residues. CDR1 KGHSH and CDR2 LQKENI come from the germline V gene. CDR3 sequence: CASSPRVQGAGELFF. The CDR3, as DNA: TGTGCCAGCTCACCCCGGGTCCAAGGGGCCGGGGAGCTGTTTTTT. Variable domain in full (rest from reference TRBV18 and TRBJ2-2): NAGVMQNPRHLVRRRGQEARLRCSPMKGHSHVYWYRQLPEEGLKFMVYLQKENIIDESGMPKERFSAEFPKEGPSILRIQQVVRGDSAAYFCASSPRVQGAGELFFGEGSRLTVL.

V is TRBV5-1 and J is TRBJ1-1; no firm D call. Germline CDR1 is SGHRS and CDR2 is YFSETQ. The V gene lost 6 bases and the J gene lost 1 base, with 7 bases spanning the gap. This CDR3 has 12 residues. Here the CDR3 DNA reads TGCGCCAGCAAAACAGAGAACACTGAAGCTTTCTTT. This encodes CASKTENTEAFF.

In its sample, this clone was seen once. The CDR3 DNA reads as TGTGCCAGCAGCCAGGGCCTGGGCTATGGCTACACCTTC. Its translation: CASSQGLGYGYTF. The chain couples TRBV12-3 or TRBV12-4 to TRBJ1-2, with a possible D match to TRBD1 (5 bases). Trimming pared 6 bases from V and 4 bases from J, leaving 12 bases between. The CDR3 has 13 residues.

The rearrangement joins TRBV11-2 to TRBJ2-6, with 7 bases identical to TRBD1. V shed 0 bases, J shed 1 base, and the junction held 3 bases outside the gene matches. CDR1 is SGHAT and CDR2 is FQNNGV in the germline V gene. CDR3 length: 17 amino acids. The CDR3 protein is CASSLEGTESGANVLTF. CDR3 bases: TGTGCCAGCAGCTTAGAGGGGACAGAGTCTGGGGCCAACGTCCTGACTTTC.

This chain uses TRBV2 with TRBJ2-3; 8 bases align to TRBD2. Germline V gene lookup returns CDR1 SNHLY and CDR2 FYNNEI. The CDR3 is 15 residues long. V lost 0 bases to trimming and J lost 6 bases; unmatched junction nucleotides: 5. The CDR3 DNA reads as TGTGCCAGCAGTGAAGCGCGGGCGGGGGGCGATACGCAGTATTTT. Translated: CASSEARAGGDTQYF.

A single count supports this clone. The CDR3 bases are TGTGCTAGTGGTTTCGACAGCCACTCTGGAAACACCATATATTTT. As protein: CASGFDSHSGNTIYF. The V and J genes are TRBV12-5 and TRBJ1-3; D perhaps matches TRBD1 (5 bases). CDR1 LGHNT and CDR2 FRNRAP come from the germline V gene. V was cut by 3 bases and J by 0 bases, with 9 bases left in between. The CDR3 contains 15 residues.

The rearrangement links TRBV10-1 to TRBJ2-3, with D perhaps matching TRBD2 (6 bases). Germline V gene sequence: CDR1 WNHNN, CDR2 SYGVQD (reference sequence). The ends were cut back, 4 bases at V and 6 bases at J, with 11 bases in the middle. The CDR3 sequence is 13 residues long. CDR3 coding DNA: TGCGCCAGCAGTGGTGGGAGGTCGGATACGCAGTATTTT. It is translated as CASSGGRSDTQYF.

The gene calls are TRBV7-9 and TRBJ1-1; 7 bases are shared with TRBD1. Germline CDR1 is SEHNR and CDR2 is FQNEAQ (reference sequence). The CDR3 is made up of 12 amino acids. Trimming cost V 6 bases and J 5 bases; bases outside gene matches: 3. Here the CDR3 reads CASRRQGTEAFF. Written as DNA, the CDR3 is TGTGCCAGCAGGAGACAGGGTACTGAAGCTTTCTTT.

The CDR3 is CASRLTGFSGNTIYF. CDR3 bases: TGTGCCAGCAGATTGACAGGGTTTTCCGGAAACACCATATATTTT. The J gene is TRBJ1-3, the V gene TRBV7-2; 7 nucleotides match TRBD1. The germline CDR1 and CDR2 sequences are SGHTA and FQGNSA. V dropped 6 bases and J dropped 4; count of bases not matched to a gene: 9. The CDR3 loop spans 15 amino acids.

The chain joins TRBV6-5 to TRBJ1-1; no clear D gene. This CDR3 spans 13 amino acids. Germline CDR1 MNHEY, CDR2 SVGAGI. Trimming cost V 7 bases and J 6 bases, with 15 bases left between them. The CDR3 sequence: CASTTGGFPEAFF. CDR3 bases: TGTGCCAGCACCACCGGCGGGTTCCCTGAAGCTTTCTTT.

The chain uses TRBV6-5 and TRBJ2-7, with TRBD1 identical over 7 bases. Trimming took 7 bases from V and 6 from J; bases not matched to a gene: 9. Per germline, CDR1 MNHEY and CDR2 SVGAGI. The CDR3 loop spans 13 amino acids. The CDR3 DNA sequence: TGTGCCAGCACACGGCAGGGGGATGGCGAGCAGTACTTC. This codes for CASTRQGDGEQYF.

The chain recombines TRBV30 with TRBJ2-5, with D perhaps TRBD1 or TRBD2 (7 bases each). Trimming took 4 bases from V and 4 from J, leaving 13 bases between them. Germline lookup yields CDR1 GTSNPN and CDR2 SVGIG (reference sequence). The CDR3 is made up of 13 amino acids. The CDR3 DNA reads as TGTGCCTGGACCCCAGGGGGGGGAGAGACCCAGTACTTC. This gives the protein CAWTPGGGETQYF.

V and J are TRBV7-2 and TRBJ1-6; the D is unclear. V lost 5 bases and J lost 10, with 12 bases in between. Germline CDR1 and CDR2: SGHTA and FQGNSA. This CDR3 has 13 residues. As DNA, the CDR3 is TGTGCCAGCAGCCCGAGTGGTCGGTCACCCCTCCACTTT. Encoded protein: CASSPSGRSPLHF.

The CDR3 reads CSASVGEKLFF. CDR3 in DNA: TGCAGTGCTAGCGTGGGGGAAAAACTGTTTTTT. This rearrangement joins TRBV20-1 to TRBJ1-4; D remains ambiguous. Germline V lookup: CDR1 DFQATT, CDR2 SNEGSKA (reference sequence). V was trimmed by 3 bases and J by 8 bases, leaving 7 bases between them. The CDR3 length is 11 residues.